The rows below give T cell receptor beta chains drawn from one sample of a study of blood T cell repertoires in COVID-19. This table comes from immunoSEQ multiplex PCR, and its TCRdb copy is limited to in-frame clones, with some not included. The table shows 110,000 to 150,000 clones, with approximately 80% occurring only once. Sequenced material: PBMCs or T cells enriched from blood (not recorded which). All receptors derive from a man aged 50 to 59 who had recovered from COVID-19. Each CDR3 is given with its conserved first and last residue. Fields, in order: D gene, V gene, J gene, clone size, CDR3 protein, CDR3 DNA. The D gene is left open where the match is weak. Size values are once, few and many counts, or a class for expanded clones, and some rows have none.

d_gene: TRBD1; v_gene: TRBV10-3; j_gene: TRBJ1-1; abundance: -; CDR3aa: CAISMGQKNTEAFF; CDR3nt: TGTGCCATCAGCATGGGACAGAAGAACACTGAAGCTTTCTTT
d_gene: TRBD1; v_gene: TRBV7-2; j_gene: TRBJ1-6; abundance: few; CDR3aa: CASSYGVPGQGLSPLHF; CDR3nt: TGTGCCAGCAGCTATGGTGTCCCGGGACAGGGACTATCACCCCTCCACTTT
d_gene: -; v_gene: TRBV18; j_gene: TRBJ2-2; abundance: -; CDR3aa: CASSPNTGGDGELFF; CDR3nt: TGTGCCAGCTCACCGAATACGGGGGGCGACGGGGAGCTGTTTTTT
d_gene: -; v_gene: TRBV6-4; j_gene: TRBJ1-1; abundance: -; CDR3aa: CASSDGRNTEAFF; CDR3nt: TGTGCCAGCAGTGACGGGAGGAACACTGAAGCTTTCTTT
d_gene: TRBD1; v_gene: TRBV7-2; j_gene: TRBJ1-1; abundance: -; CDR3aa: CASREDRGRYTEAFF; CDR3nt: TGTGCCAGCAGGGAAGACAGGGGGCGTTACACTGAAGCTTTCTTT
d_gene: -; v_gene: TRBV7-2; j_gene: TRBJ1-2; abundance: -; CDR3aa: CASSPSREGYGYTF; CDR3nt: TGTGCCAGCAGCCCTTCCCGGGAAGGGTATGGCTACACCTTC
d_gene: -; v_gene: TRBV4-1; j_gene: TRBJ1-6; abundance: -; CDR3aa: CASSQDASVYNSPLHF; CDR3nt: TGCGCCAGCAGCCAAGATGCAAGCGTCTATAATTCACCCCTCCACTTT
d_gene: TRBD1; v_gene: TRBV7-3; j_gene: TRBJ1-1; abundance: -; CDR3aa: CASGGQFTEAFF; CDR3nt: TGTGCCAGCGGGGGACAGTTCACTGAAGCTTTCTTT
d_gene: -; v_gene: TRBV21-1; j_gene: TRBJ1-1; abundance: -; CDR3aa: CASSKDRNTEAFF; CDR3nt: TGTGCCAGCAGCAAAGACAGAAACACTGAAGCTTTCTTT
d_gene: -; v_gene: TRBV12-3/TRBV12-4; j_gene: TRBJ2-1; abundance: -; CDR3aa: CASSPVNEQFF; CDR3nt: TGTGCCAGCAGTCCGGTGAATGAGCAGTTCTTC
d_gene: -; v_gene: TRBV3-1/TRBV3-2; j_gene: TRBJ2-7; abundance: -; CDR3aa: CASSQDLLLGSEQYF; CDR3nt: TGTGCCAGCAGCCAAGATTTGCTCCTCGGGAGTGAGCAGTACTTC
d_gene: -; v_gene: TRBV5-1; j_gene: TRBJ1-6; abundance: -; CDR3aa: CASSLSSVNNSPLHF; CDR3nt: TGCGCCAGCAGCTTGTCCTCGGTGAATAATTCACCCCTCCACTTT
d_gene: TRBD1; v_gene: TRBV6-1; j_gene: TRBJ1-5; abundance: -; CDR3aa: CASSDHTGTGHYSNQPQHF; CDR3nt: TGTGCCAGCAGTGATCACACCGGGACAGGTCATTATAGCAATCAGCCCCAGCATTTT
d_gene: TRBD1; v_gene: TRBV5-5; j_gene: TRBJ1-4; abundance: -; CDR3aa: CASREEDRVNNEKLFF; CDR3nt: TGTGCCAGCAGAGAGGAAGACAGGGTAAATAATGAAAAACTGTTTTTT
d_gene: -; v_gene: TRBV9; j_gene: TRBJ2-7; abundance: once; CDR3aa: CASSAGVSSYEQYF; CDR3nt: TGTGCCAGCAGCGCAGGGGTTAGCTCCTACGAGCAGTACTTC
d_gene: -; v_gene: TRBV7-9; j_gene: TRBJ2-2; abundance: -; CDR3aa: CASSPGTRELFF; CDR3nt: TGTGCCAGCAGCCCCGGGACAAGGGAGCTGTTTTTT
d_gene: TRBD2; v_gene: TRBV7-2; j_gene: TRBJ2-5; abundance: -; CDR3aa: CASSLQRGLQETQYF; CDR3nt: TGTGCCAGCAGCTTACAGCGGGGGTTACAAGAGACCCAGTACTTC
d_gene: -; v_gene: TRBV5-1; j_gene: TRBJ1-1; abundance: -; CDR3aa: CASRSTGMNTEAFF; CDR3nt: TGCGCCAGCAGATCTACAGGGATGAACACTGAAGCTTTCTTT
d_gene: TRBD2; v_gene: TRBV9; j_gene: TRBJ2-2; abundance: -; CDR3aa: CASSVAIGTSGGATGELFF; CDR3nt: TGTGCCAGCAGCGTAGCAATCGGGACTAGCGGGGGGGCCACCGGGGAGCTGTTTTTT